The TCR beta chain described here comes from a study of shared clonotypes between healthy human individuals (dated by TCRdb to 2020 to 2022). Regarding the study in general: The cohort included a few men and two women between 18 and 49 years of age. For each donor, CD4 naive and CD4 memory were each given three plates, CD8 naive was given two plates, and CD8 memory was given one plate. The study deeply sequenced blood TCR repertoires of five healthy adults to estimate repertoire size and the extent of clonotype sharing between individuals. Different laboratories and diverse techniques were used to prepare libraries and sequence TCR repertoires, to increase sequencing depth and limit assay-specific biases. Per donor, leukapheresis produced somewhere between about 0.94 and 8.9 billion PBMCs.

This clone was detected once. Its antigen target is currently unknown. Nothing much larger sits one base from this clone, and base qualities are not available. Paper-wide results and their limitations: Pairwise subsampling indicated that sequencing depth was expected to affect the degree of clonotype sharing among donors. Even with the large sequencing depth, rarefaction of the sorted-subset datasets indicated that sequencing was incomplete. Because the study included only a small number of donors, the genetic and exposure-history diversity represented was limited. Sampling was restricted to blood, and TCR repertoires in tissues likely differ from the TCR repertoires found in blood. Compared with non-shared clonotypes, clonotypes shared by all four sorted-subset donors had higher generation probabilities. Estimated clonotype richness was generally larger for naive than for memory subsets. Sharing across a few donors was observed for approximately 5% of naive CD4, 3.5% of naive CD8, over 2% of memory CD4, and 0.4% of memory CD8 clonotypes.

Healthy HIV-negative adults with no recently reported acute infections or vaccinations were included as donors. Every donor was a Caucasian adult residing in Nashville, Tennessee, USA. CD4+ T cells were enriched by magnetic negative selection, after which naive cells were positively selected on CD45RA and the negative fraction was taken as the memory subset. Blood was obtained by leukapheresis, after which PBMCs were separated by Ficoll-Histopaque density gradient centrifugation and cryopreserved in liquid nitrogen vapor phase. Analytical flow cytometry was used to check the purity and quantity of every magnetically sorted T cell population. From each sorted fraction, genomic DNA was isolated and quantified by UV absorbance on a Nanodrop 2000c. Using the deep immunoSEQ assay, multiplex PCR amplified TCR CDR3 regions from genomic DNA. Extracted genomic DNA from each cell subset was distributed evenly across all wells of several immunoSEQ 96-well plates, and each plate was treated as a replicate. For sorted subsets, roughly 200 ng of genomic DNA, equivalent to around 30,000 T cell genomes, went into each replicate PCR. The purified libraries were quantified using a Qubit 3.0 fluorometer, sized with a Bioanalyzer 2100, and then quantified again using the KAPA Library Quantification kit. A separate single-read 150-cycle Illumina NextSeq 550 flow cell was used to sequence each immunoSEQ 96-well plate. The published analysis was carried out like this. Because the immunoSEQ output included only junctional sequences and no quality scores, the filtering could not be the same as the filtering used for full-length reads. To assign V/J genes and CDR3, sequences were annotated against IMGT germline references using PyIR, a Python wrapper for IgBLAST v1.9. Reads were removed for weak V/J assignments (E-value above 1e-6), missing CDR3, stop codons, out-of-frame junctions, or ambiguous translated residues. A V3J clonotype was defined by an identical inferred V gene, J gene, and CDR3 amino acid sequence. To compute the percentage overlap between repertoires, the number of shared unique clonotypes was divided by the size of the smaller repertoire. Repertoire richness was assessed with RTK rarefaction, the Chao1 estimator, and Recon v2.1 estimates of unobserved clonotypes. For all TCRbeta clonotypes obtained by the gDNA method from a handful of donors, generation probabilities were computed with OLGA. Imported from immuneACCESS, the table was reduced by TCRdb to in-frame sequences with V and J called. These copies leave out some clones; in studies compared against another copy, an unresolved V gene accounts for under half, and the cause of the remainder is not known. V and J calls and clone size are given by that table; D and trimming were obtained from the DNA. This sample gives about 1 million clones in total; around 76% of them show up just once. The biggest ten clones account for approximately 1.5% of the sample.

This receptor was taken from a man in his late teens or twenties in good health. Sequencing input: memory CD4+ T cells sorted from blood. According to the study, the label for this sample's cell subset or site signals: CD45RA-negative fraction.

The DNA is as follows: TGTGCCAGCAGCTTAGAAGCGGGAGGCTACGAGCAGTACTTC. This encodes CASSLEAGGYEQYF. The sequence is built from TRBV7-9 and TRBJ2-7; the junction holds 9 bases that match TRBD2. The germline V gene (reference sequence) specifies SEHNR as CDR1 and FQNEAQ as CDR2. The CDR3 has 14 amino acids, counting the end cysteine and phenylalanine. Only the CDR3 part of the read is kept: 42 bases, read in frame from the first base. V is trimmed back by 1 base and J by 3 bases, and the junction contains 1 base that no gene match accounts for.